Listed below are T cell receptor beta chains from one sample, sequenced in a study of blood T cell repertoires in COVID-19. TCRdb keeps only in-frame clones here, not all; method: immunoSEQ multiplex PCR. The sample holds tens of thousands of clones, around 80% seen once. Sample: peripheral blood. The source of these receptors is a man between 60 and 70 years old with active COVID-19. The CDR3 runs from the conserved cysteine through the conserved F or W. The D gene is left open where the match is weak. Expanded clones are given a class, and other clones once, few, many or no size at all.

clone size: NA; V gene: TRBV7-9; J gene: TRBJ2-1; D gene: NA; CDR3 DNA: TGTGCCTCCGGGGTTAATTCCTACAATGAGCAGTTCTTC; CDR3 protein: CASGVNSYNEQFF
clone size: NA; V gene: TRBV5-4; J gene: TRBJ1-1; D gene: TRBD1; CDR3 DNA: TGTGCCAGCAGGGAGGGGACAGGGGGAGGTACTGAAGCTTTCTTT; CDR3 protein: CASREGTGGGTEAFF
clone size: NA; V gene: TRBV28; J gene: TRBJ1-4; D gene: NA; CDR3 DNA: TGTGCCAGCAGCTCTCCGGGATTAGGGGAAAAACTGTTTTTT; CDR3 protein: CASSSPGLGEKLFF
clone size: few; V gene: TRBV5-1; J gene: TRBJ1-6; D gene: NA; CDR3 DNA: TGCGCCAGCAGAGACGTACAGGTCTCACCCGATTCACCCCTCCACTTT; CDR3 protein: CASRDVQVSPDSPLHF
clone size: NA; V gene: TRBV10-3; J gene: TRBJ1-1; D gene: TRBD1; CDR3 DNA: TGTGCCATCAGTGAATCGACAGGGACCAACACTGAAGCTTTCTTT; CDR3 protein: CAISESTGTNTEAFF
clone size: NA; V gene: TRBV28; J gene: TRBJ1-6; D gene: NA; CDR3 DNA: TGTGCCAGCAGGACTACAGGGTACTCCTATAATTCACCCCTCCACTTT; CDR3 protein: CASRTTGYSYNSPLHF
clone size: few; V gene: TRBV5-6; J gene: TRBJ1-6; D gene: TRBD1; CDR3 DNA: TGTGCCAGCAGCTTGGGAGGGACAGCTTATAATTCACCCCTCCACTTT; CDR3 protein: CASSLGGTAYNSPLHF
clone size: NA; V gene: TRBV5-1; J gene: TRBJ1-1; D gene: TRBD1; CDR3 DNA: TGCGCCAGCAGCTTGGACGGACAGGGGAACACTGAAGCTTTCTTT; CDR3 protein: CASSLDGQGNTEAFF
clone size: NA; V gene: TRBV30; J gene: TRBJ1-5; D gene: NA; CDR3 DNA: TGTGCCTGGGAAGGAGATAGCAATCAGCCCCAGCATTTT; CDR3 protein: CAWEGDSNQPQHF
clone size: NA; V gene: TRBV2; J gene: TRBJ2-7; D gene: NA; CDR3 DNA: TGTGCCAGCAGTCCACAGGGAGCCGAGCAGTACTTC; CDR3 protein: CASSPQGAEQYF
clone size: NA; V gene: TRBV3-1/TRBV3-2; J gene: TRBJ2-2; D gene: NA; CDR3 DNA: TGTGCCAGCAGCCCCTCGTACACCGGGGAGCTGTTTTTT; CDR3 protein: CASSPSYTGELFF
clone size: NA; V gene: TRBV6-5; J gene: TRBJ1-5; D gene: NA; CDR3 DNA: TGTGCCAGCGGGTCAGGGCCCTTTAGCAATCAGCCCCAGCATTTT; CDR3 protein: CASGSGPFSNQPQHF
clone size: NA; V gene: TRBV28; J gene: TRBJ1-4; D gene: TRBD1; CDR3 DNA: TGTGCCAGCAGTCCCACAGGGGGGAGTAAAGAAAAACTGTTTTTT; CDR3 protein: CASSPTGGSKEKLFF
clone size: NA; V gene: TRBV7-2; J gene: TRBJ2-1; D gene: TRBD2; CDR3 DNA: TGTGCCAGCAGCTTAGTGGCGGGAGAATACAATGAGCAGTTCTTC; CDR3 protein: CASSLVAGEYNEQFF
clone size: NA; V gene: TRBV7-9; J gene: TRBJ1-1; D gene: NA; CDR3 DNA: TGTGCCAGCAGCCTCCAGGGAGGTAGCACTGAAGCTTTCTTT; CDR3 protein: CASSLQGGSTEAFF
clone size: NA; V gene: TRBV7-2; J gene: TRBJ2-5; D gene: NA; CDR3 DNA: TGTGCCAGCAGCCCCAGGCCCTCGGGGGAGACCCAGTACTTC; CDR3 protein: CASSPRPSGETQYF
clone size: few; V gene: TRBV20-1; J gene: TRBJ2-7; D gene: NA; CDR3 DNA: TGCAGTGTAGGACGGGAAGCCGAGCAGTACTTC; CDR3 protein: CSVGREAEQYF
clone size: few; V gene: TRBV11-2; J gene: TRBJ1-2; D gene: TRBD1; CDR3 DNA: TGTGCCAGCAGCTTAGGACAGGGAAGTGGCTACACCTTC; CDR3 protein: CASSLGQGSGYTF
clone size: NA; V gene: TRBV7-2; J gene: TRBJ1-1; D gene: NA; CDR3 DNA: TGTGCCAGCAGCTTCCCGCTAGGAGGTTTGAACACTGAAGCTTTCTTT; CDR3 protein: CASSFPLGGLNTEAFF
clone size: NA; V gene: TRBV2; J gene: TRBJ1-2; D gene: NA; CDR3 DNA: TGTGCCAGCAGGTCGGTCCTGGGCCATGGCTACACCTTC; CDR3 protein: CASRSVLGHGYTF
clone size: NA; V gene: TRBV3-1/TRBV3-2; J gene: TRBJ2-6; D gene: TRBD2; CDR3 DNA: TGTGCCAGCAGCTCCCCAGGTTGCGCGGGGGAGGCCAACGTCCTGACTTTC; CDR3 protein: CASSSPGCAGEANVLTF
clone size: NA; V gene: TRBV7-8; J gene: TRBJ1-1; D gene: TRBD1; CDR3 DNA: TGTGCCAGCAGGAGGACAGGGCTTGTTTCGGACACTGAAGCTTTCTTT; CDR3 protein: CASRRTGLVSDTEAFF
clone size: NA; V gene: TRBV6-5; J gene: TRBJ2-1; D gene: TRBD2; CDR3 DNA: TGTGCCAGCAGACCGGGACTAGCAGGCAATGAGCAGTTCTTC; CDR3 protein: CASRPGLAGNEQFF
clone size: NA; V gene: TRBV12-3/TRBV12-4; J gene: TRBJ1-1; D gene: NA; CDR3 DNA: TGTGCCAGCCGTCCCGTTCTCACTGAAGCTTTCTTT; CDR3 protein: CASRPVLTEAFF
clone size: NA; V gene: TRBV5-1; J gene: TRBJ2-2; D gene: NA; CDR3 DNA: TGCGCCAGCAGCCCGGCCGGCCTCCTAGCTGGGGAGCTGTTTTTT; CDR3 protein: CASSPAGLLAGELFF
clone size: NA; V gene: TRBV19; J gene: TRBJ2-2; D gene: NA; CDR3 DNA: TGTGCCAGCACTGACACCGGGGAGCTGTTTTTT; CDR3 protein: CASTDTGELFF
clone size: few; V gene: TRBV6-5; J gene: TRBJ2-1; D gene: TRBD1; CDR3 DNA: TGTGCCAGCAGTTGGTCGACAGGGGGCGCCGATGAGCAGTTCTTC; CDR3 protein: CASSWSTGGADEQFF
clone size: NA; V gene: TRBV19; J gene: TRBJ1-2; D gene: TRBD1; CDR3 DNA: TGTGCCAGTAGTATACTCCGGGACAGGGACTATGGCTACACCTTC; CDR3 protein: CASSILRDRDYGYTF
clone size: few; V gene: TRBV20-1; J gene: TRBJ1-1; D gene: NA; CDR3 DNA: TGCAGTTCAACACCTACAGGGGAAGCTTTCTTT; CDR3 protein: CSSTPTGEAFF
clone size: NA; V gene: TRBV4-1; J gene: TRBJ1-6; D gene: TRBD1; CDR3 DNA: TGCGCCAGCAGCCAGAGGGGACAGGGGGACTCACCCCTCCACTTT; CDR3 protein: CASSQRGQGDSPLHF
clone size: NA; V gene: TRBV4-3; J gene: TRBJ2-5; D gene: NA; CDR3 DNA: TGCGCCAGCAGCCAAGATGGCTGGGGGGGCATAAAGGGAGAGACCCAGTACTTC; CDR3 protein: CASSQDGWGGIKGETQYF
clone size: NA; V gene: TRBV18; J gene: TRBJ1-3; D gene: TRBD1; CDR3 DNA: TGTGCCAGCTCACCGAGGACAGGGTCGATCGATCGGTCGACCATATATTTT; CDR3 protein: CASSPRTGSIDRSTIYF
clone size: NA; V gene: TRBV19; J gene: TRBJ1-4; D gene: TRBD1; CDR3 DNA: TGTGCCAGCTCCGACAGGGGGCGAGCTAATGAAAAACTGTTTTTT; CDR3 protein: CASSDRGRANEKLFF
clone size: NA; V gene: TRBV13; J gene: TRBJ1-2; D gene: TRBD1; CDR3 DNA: TGTGCCAGCAGCTCCGGACAGGGCGGGTATGGCTACACCTTC; CDR3 protein: CASSSGQGGYGYTF
clone size: NA; V gene: TRBV9; J gene: TRBJ1-1; D gene: NA; CDR3 DNA: TGTGCCAGCAGCCACGAGGGGGGGACTGAAGCTTTCTTT; CDR3 protein: CASSHEGGTEAFF
clone size: NA; V gene: TRBV6-6; J gene: TRBJ1-4; D gene: NA; CDR3 DNA: TGTGCCAGCACCCGAGAGGTTGGTGGAGAAAAACTGTTTTTT; CDR3 protein: CASTREVGGEKLFF
clone size: once; V gene: TRBV27; J gene: TRBJ2-3; D gene: TRBD1; CDR3 DNA: TGTGCCAGCAGTCCCCGACAGGGAAACACAGATACGCAGTATTTT; CDR3 protein: CASSPRQGNTDTQYF
clone size: once; V gene: TRBV5-1; J gene: TRBJ1-5; D gene: NA; CDR3 DNA: TGCGCCAGCAGCTTGTTCGGGGATCGGAATCAGCCCCAGCATTTT; CDR3 protein: CASSLFGDRNQPQHF
clone size: NA; V gene: TRBV9; J gene: TRBJ2-1; D gene: TRBD2; CDR3 DNA: TGTGCCAGCAGCGTGGGACTAGCGGGCTACAATGAGCAGTTCTTC; CDR3 protein: CASSVGLAGYNEQFF
clone size: once; V gene: TRBV29-1; J gene: TRBJ2-7; D gene: NA; CDR3 DNA: TGCAGCGCAACAGGCTCCTACGAGCAGTACTTC; CDR3 protein: CSATGSYEQYF
clone size: NA; V gene: TRBV19; J gene: TRBJ2-7; D gene: TRBD1; CDR3 DNA: TGTGCCAGTAGTGCGTCTTGGGACAGGGGGGCCTACGAGCAGTACTTC; CDR3 protein: CASSASWDRGAYEQYF
clone size: NA; V gene: TRBV6-5; J gene: TRBJ1-6; D gene: TRBD1; CDR3 DNA: TGTGCCAGCGGCAGGGGGGAACCTAATTCACCCCTCCACTTT; CDR3 protein: CASGRGEPNSPLHF
clone size: NA; V gene: TRBV19; J gene: TRBJ2-5; D gene: NA; CDR3 DNA: TGTGCCAGTAGTATAACTCGCGGGGAGACCCAGTACTTC; CDR3 protein: CASSITRGETQYF
clone size: NA; V gene: TRBV30; J gene: TRBJ1-5; D gene: TRBD1; CDR3 DNA: TGTGCCTGGAGTGTAGGGGGACAGGCGGGTCAGCCCCAGCATTTT; CDR3 protein: CAWSVGGQAGQPQHF
clone size: NA; V gene: TRBV18; J gene: TRBJ2-7; D gene: NA; CDR3 DNA: TGTGCCAGCTCGCGCCCCGAGGCCTCCTACGAGCAGTACTTC; CDR3 protein: CASSRPEASYEQYF
clone size: NA; V gene: TRBV4-1; J gene: TRBJ1-1; D gene: NA; CDR3 DNA: TGCGCCAGCAGCCAGCCCTTCACAGGGCCTGAAGCTTTCTTT; CDR3 protein: CASSQPFTGPEAFF
clone size: NA; V gene: TRBV3-1/TRBV3-2; J gene: TRBJ2-1; D gene: TRBD2; CDR3 DNA: TGTGCCAGCAGCCATCCCCCGAGGACTAGCGGGAACCATGAGCAGTTCTTC; CDR3 protein: CASSHPPRTSGNHEQFF
clone size: NA; V gene: TRBV6-5; J gene: TRBJ2-5; D gene: TRBD2; CDR3 DNA: TGTGCCAGCAGTTATGTGCGGGGGGCCTCCCAAGAGACCCAGTACTTC; CDR3 protein: CASSYVRGASQETQYF
clone size: NA; V gene: TRBV13; J gene: TRBJ1-1; D gene: NA; CDR3 DNA: TGTGCCAGCAGAGTCGGCGGAGAGGACACTGAAGCTTTCTTT; CDR3 protein: CASRVGGEDTEAFF
clone size: NA; V gene: TRBV13; J gene: TRBJ2-2; D gene: TRBD1; CDR3 DNA: TGTGCCAGCAGCCTACCGGGACAGGGCTACACCGGGGAGCTGTTTTTT; CDR3 protein: CASSLPGQGYTGELFF
clone size: NA; V gene: TRBV9; J gene: TRBJ2-1; D gene: NA; CDR3 DNA: TGTGCCAGCAGCCTTCGAGGAGACTTATCCTACAATGAGCAGTTCTTC; CDR3 protein: CASSLRGDLSYNEQFF
clone size: once; V gene: TRBV4-3; J gene: TRBJ2-7; D gene: NA; CDR3 DNA: TGCGCCAGCAGCCAAGCTATGTACTCCGGGACTCGGGGTTACGAGCAGTACTTC; CDR3 protein: CASSQAMYSGTRGYEQYF
clone size: NA; V gene: TRBV30; J gene: TRBJ2-7; D gene: TRBD1; CDR3 DNA: TGTGCCTGGGCTGTTAGGGACAGGCCTCGATCCCAGTACTTC; CDR3 protein: CAWAVRDRPRSQYF
clone size: NA; V gene: TRBV28; J gene: TRBJ2-3; D gene: TRBD2; CDR3 DNA: TGTGCCAGCAGTACAGGACTAGCGGGAGTCCCGGTTAGCACAGATACGCAGTATTTT; CDR3 protein: CASSTGLAGVPVSTDTQYF